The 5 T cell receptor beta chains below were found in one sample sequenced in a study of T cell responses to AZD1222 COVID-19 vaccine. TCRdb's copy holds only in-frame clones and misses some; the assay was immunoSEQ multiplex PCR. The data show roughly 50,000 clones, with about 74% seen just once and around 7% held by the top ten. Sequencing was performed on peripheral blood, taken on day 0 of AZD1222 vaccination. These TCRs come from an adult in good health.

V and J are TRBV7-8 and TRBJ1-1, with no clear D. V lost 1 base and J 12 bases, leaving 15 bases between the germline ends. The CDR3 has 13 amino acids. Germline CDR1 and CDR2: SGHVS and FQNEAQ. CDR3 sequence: CASSLGGETKTFF. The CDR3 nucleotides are TGTGCCAGCAGCTTAGGGGGAGAGACGAAGACTTTCTTT.

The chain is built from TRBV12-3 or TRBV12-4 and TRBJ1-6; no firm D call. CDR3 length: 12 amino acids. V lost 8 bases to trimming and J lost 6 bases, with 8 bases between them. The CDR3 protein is CASGDLNSPLHF. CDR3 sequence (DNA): TGTGCCAGCGGCGACCTTAATTCACCCCTCCACTTT.

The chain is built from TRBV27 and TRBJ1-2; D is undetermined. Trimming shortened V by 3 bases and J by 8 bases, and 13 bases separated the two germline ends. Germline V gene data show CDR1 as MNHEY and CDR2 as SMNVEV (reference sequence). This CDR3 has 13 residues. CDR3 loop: CASSFSTMGGYTF. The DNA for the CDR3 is TGTGCCAGCAGTTTCTCCACTATGGGGGGCTACACCTTC.

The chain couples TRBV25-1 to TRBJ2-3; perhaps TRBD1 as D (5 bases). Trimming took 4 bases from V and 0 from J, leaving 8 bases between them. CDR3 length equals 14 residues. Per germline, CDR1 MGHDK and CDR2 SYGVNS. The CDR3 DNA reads TGTGCCAGCAGTGTAGCAGGGAGCACAGATACGCAGTATTTT. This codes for CASSVAGSTDTQYF.

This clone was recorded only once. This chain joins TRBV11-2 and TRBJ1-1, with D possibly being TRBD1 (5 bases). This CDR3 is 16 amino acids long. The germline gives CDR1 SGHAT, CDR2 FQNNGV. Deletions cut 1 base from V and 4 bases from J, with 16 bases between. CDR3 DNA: TGTGCCAGCAGCTTAGGAGTATCAGGGAGGGGCACTGAAGCTTTCTTT. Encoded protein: CASSLGVSGRGTEAFF. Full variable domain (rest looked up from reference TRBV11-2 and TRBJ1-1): EAGVAQSPRYKIIEKRQSVAFWCNPISGHATLYWYQQILGQGPKLLIQFQNNGVVDDSQLPKDRFSAERLKGVDSTLKIQPAKLEDSAVYLCASSLGVSGRGTEAFFGQGTRLTVV.